This T cell receptor (beta chain) was documented in a study of blood T cell repertoires in COVID-19. Assay: immunoSEQ multiplex PCR; the TCRdb copy retains only in-frame clones and omits some. Here the sample spans approximately 140,000 clones, roughly 90% being singletons. Germline V gene lookup returns CDR1 MNHEY and CDR2 SMNVEV (reference sequence). The CDR3 is 15 amino acids. After removal of 6 bases from V and 0 bases from J, the junction contained 4 bases not matched to a gene. The source material was PBMCs or T cells enriched from blood (not recorded which). The clonotype was recovered from a woman aged 25-40 years with acute COVID-19. The V call is TRBV27, the J call TRBJ1-3; 8 nucleotides line up with TRBD1. The CDR3 DNA reads as TGTGCCAGCAGCCAACAGGGGGTCTCTGGAAACACCATATATTTT. It translates to CASSQQGVSGNTIYF.